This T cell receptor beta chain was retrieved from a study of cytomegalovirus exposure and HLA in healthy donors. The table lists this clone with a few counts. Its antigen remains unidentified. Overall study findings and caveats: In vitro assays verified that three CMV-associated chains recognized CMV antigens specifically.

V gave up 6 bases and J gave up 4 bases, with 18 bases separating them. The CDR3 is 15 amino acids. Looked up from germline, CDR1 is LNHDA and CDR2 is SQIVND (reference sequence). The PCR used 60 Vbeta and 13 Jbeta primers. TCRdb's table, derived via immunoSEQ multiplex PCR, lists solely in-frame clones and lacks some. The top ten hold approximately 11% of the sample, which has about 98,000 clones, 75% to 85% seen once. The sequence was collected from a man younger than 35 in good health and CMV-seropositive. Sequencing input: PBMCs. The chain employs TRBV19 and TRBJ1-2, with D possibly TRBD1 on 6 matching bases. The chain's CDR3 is CASRYSPGTIYGYTF. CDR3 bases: TGTGCCAGTAGATATTCCCCTGGGACAATCTATGGCTACACCTTC.